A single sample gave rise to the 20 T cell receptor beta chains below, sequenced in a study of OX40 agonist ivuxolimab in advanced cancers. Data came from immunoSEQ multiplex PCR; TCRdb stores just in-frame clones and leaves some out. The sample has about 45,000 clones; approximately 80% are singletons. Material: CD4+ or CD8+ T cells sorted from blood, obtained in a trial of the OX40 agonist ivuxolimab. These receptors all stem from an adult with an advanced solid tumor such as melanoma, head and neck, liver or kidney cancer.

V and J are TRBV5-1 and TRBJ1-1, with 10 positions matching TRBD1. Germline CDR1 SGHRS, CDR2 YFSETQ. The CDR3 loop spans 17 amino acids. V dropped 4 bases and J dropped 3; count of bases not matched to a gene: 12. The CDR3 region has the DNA TGCGCCAGCAGCCCCCTTGCCCCCGGGACAGGGGACACTGAAGCTTTCTTT. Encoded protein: CASSPLAPGTGDTEAFF. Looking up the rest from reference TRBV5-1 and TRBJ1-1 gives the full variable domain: KAGVTQTPRYLIKTRGQQVTLSCSPISGHRSVSWYQQTPGQGLQFLFEYFSETQRNKGNFPGRFSGRQFSNSRSEMNVSTLELGDSALYLCASSPLAPGTGDTEAFFGQGTRLTVV.

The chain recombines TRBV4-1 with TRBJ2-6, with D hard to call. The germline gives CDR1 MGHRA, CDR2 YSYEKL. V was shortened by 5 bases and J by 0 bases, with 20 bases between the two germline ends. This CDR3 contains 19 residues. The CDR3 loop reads CASSSQLGQASSGANVLTF. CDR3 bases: TGCGCCAGCAGCTCCCAGCTCGGGCAGGCCAGCTCTGGGGCCAACGTCCTGACTTTC.

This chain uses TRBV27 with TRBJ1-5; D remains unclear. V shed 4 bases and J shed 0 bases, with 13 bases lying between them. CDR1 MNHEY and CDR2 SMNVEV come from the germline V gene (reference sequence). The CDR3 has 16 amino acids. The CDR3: CASSSNQAHSNQPQHF. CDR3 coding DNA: TGTGCCAGCAGTTCCAACCAGGCTCATAGCAATCAGCCCCAGCATTTT.

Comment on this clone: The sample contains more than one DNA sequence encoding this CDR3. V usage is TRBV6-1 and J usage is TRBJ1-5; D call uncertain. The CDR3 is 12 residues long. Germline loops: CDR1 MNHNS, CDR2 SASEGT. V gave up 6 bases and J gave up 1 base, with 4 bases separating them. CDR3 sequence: CASRDSNQPQHF. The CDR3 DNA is TGTGCCAGCAGGGACAGCAATCAGCCCCAGCATTTT.

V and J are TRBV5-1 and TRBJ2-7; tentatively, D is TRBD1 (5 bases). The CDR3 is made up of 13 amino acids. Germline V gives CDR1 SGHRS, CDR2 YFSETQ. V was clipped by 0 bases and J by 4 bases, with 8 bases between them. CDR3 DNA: TGCGCCAGCAGCTTGGACACAGGTTACGAGCAGTACTTC. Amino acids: CASSLDTGYEQYF.

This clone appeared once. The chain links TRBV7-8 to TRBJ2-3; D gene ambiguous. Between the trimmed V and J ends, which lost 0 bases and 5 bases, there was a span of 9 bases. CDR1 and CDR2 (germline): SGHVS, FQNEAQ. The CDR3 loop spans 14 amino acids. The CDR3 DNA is TGTGCCAGCAGCTTAGCGGACCGCGGAGATACGCAGTATTTT. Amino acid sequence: CASSLADRGDTQYF.

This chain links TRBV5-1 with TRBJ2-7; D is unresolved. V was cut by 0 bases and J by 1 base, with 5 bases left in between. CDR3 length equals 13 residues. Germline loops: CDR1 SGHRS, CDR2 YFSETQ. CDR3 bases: TGCGCCAGCAGCTTGGCAGTATCCTACGAGCAGTACTTC. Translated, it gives CASSLAVSYEQYF.

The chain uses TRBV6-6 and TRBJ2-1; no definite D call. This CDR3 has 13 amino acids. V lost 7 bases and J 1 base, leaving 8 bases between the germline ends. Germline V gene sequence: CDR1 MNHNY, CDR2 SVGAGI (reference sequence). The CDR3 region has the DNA TGTGCCAGCACCCTCCGGTCCTACAATGAGCAGTTCTTC. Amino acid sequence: CASTLRSYNEQFF.

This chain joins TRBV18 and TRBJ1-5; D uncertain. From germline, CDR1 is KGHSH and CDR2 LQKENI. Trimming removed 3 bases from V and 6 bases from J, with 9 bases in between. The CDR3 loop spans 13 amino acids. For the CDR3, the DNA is TGTGCCAGCTCACCCGCCGGTCGTCAGCCCCAGCATTTT. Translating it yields CASSPAGRQPQHF.

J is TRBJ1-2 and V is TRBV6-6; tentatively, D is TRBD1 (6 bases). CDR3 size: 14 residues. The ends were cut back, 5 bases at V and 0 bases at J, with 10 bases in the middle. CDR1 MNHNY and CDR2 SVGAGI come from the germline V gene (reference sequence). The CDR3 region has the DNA TGTGCCAGCAGTCGGGACACAGCTAACTATGGCTACACCTTC. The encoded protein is CASSRDTANYGYTF.

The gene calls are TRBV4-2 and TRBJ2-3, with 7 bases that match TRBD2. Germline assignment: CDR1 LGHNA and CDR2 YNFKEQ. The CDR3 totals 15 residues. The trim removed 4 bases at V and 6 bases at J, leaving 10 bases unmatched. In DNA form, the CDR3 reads TGTGCCAGCAGCCGTTCTAGCGGCCCGATGGATACGCAGTATTTT. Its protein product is CASSRSSGPMDTQYF.

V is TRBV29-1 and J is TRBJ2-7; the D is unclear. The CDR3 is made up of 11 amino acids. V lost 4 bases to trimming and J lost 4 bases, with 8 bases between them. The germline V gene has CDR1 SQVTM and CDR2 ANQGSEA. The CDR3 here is CSVGEYYEQYF. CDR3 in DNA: TGCAGCGTTGGGGAATATTACGAGCAGTACTTC.

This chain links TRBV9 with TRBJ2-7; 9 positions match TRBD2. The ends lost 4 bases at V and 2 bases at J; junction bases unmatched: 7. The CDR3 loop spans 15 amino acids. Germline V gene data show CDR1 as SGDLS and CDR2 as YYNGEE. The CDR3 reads CASSQLAGPTYEQYF. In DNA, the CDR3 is TGTGCCAGCAGCCAACTAGCGGGCCCAACCTACGAGCAGTACTTC.

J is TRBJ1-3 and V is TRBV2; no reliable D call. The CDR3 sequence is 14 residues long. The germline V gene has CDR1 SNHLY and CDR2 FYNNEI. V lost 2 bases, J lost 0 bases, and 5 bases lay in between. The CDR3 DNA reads TGTGCCAGCAGTGAATCTTTCTCTGGAAACACCATATATTTT. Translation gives CASSESFSGNTIYF.

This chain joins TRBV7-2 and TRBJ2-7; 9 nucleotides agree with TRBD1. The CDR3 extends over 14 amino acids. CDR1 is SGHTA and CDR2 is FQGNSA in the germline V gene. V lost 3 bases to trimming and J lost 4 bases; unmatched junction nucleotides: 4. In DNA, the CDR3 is TGTGCCAGCAGCTTCGACAGGGGGTCTTACGAGCAGTACTTC. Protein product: CASSFDRGSYEQYF.

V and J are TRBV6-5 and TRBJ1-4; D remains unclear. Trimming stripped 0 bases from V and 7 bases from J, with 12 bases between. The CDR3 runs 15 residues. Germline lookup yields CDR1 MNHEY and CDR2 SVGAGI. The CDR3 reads CASSYSGMGVEKLFF. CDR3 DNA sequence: TGTGCCAGCAGTTACTCAGGGATGGGCGTTGAAAAACTGTTTTTT.

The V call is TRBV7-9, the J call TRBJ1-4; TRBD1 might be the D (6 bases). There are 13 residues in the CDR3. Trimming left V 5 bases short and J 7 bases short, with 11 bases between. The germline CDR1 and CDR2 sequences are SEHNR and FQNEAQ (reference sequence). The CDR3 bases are TGTGCCAGCAGCACCGGACAGAGTGAAAAACTGTTTTTT. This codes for CASSTGQSEKLFF.

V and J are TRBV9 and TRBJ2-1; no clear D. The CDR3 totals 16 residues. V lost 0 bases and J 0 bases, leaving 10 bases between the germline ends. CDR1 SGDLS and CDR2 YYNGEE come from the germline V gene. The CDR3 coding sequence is TGTGCCAGCAGCGTAGGATGGCGGAACTCCTACAATGAGCAGTTCTTC. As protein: CASSVGWRNSYNEQFF. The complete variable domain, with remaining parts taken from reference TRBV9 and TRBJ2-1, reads DSGVTQTPKHLITATGQRVTLRCSPRSGDLSVYWYQQSLDQGLQFLIQYYNGEERAKGNILERFSAQQFPDLHSELNLSSLELGDSALYFCASSVGWRNSYNEQFFGPGTRLTVL.

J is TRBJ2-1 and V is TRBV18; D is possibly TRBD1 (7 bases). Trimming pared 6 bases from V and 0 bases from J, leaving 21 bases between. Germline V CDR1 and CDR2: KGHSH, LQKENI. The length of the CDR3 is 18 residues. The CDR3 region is CASSSLEGATSSYNEQFF. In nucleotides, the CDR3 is TGTGCCAGCTCCTCCCTGGAGGGGGCCACCAGCTCCTACAATGAGCAGTTCTTC.

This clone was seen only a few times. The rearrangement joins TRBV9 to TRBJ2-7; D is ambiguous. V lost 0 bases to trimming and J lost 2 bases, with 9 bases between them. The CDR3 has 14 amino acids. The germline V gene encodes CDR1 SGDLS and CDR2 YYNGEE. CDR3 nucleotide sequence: TGTGCCAGCAGCGTAGAGGGCGTTGCCTACGAGCAGTACTTC. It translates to CASSVEGVAYEQYF.